The rows below give T cell receptor beta chains drawn from one sample of a study of blood T cell repertoires in COVID-19. Method: immunoSEQ multiplex PCR; TCRdb's copy keeps in-frame clones and lacks some. The table records hundreds of thousands of clones, around 89% of them present only once. The material sequenced was peripheral blood. These receptors came from a man in his forties with acute or convalescent COVID-19. Both conserved end residues are part of each CDR3. The D gene is left open where the match is weak. Some rows have no size entry. The others give once, few or many, or a class for an expanded clone.

clone size	D gene	V gene	J gene	CDR3 protein	CDR3 DNA
few	TRBD1	TRBV11-2	TRBJ2-7	CASSPLTGKGYEQYF	TGTGCCAGCAGCCCCCTGACAGGGAAGGGCTACGAGCAGTACTTC
once	TRBD2	TRBV19	TRBJ2-5	CASSRRVAGGKETQYF	TGTGCCAGTAGTCGTAGGGTAGCGGGGGGGAAAGAGACCCAGTACTTC
.	TRBD2	TRBV3-1/TRBV3-2	TRBJ2-3	CASSQQTSSGTDTQYF	TGTGCCAGCAGCCAACAGACTAGCTCCGGCACAGATACGCAGTATTTT
.	TRBD1	TRBV5-5	TRBJ1-6	CASSFPAGTDNSPLHF	TGTGCCAGCAGCTTCCCTGCCGGGACAGATAATTCACCCCTCCACTTT
.	.	TRBV7-5	TRBJ2-3	CARSLAGTEATDTQYF	TGTGCCAGAAGCTTAGCGGGGACAGAAGCCACAGATACGCAGTATTTT
.	.	TRBV19	TRBJ1-2	CASSIMAGAGYTF	TGTGCCAGTAGTATAATGGCAGGTGCGGGCTACACCTTC
.	.	TRBV27	TRBJ1-2	CASSLMRGSLRGYTF	TGTGCCAGCAGTTTAATGCGGGGGAGCCTGCGGGGCTACACCTTC
.	TRBD2	TRBV11-2	TRBJ2-4	CASSRAGANIQYF	TGTGCCAGCAGCCGAGCGGGGGCAAACATTCAGTACTTC
few	.	TRBV5-6	TRBJ2-2	CASSLEGYTGELFF	TGTGCCAGCAGCTTGGAGGGGTACACCGGGGAGCTGTTTTTT
.	TRBD1	TRBV18	TRBJ2-5	CASSPTGLEDQYF	TGTGCCAGCTCACCGACAGGGCTTGAAGACCAGTACTTC
once	.	TRBV19	TRBJ1-5	CASSARDGFNQPQHF	TGTGCCAGTAGTGCTAGAGACGGATTCAATCAGCCCCAGCATTTT
.	TRBD1	TRBV3-1/TRBV3-2	TRBJ2-1	CASAGGNEQFF	TGTGCCTCCGCAGGGGGCAATGAGCAGTTCTTC
.	TRBD2	TRBV5-4	TRBJ2-1	CASRGGIAGNEQFF	TGTGCCAGCAGGGGGGGAATAGCGGGTAATGAGCAGTTCTTC
.	.	TRBV5-1	TRBJ1-1	CASSKTPMNTEAFF	TGCGCCAGCAGCAAGACACCCATGAACACTGAAGCTTTCTTT
few	TRBD1	TRBV9	TRBJ1-3	CASSVDRGDTIYF	TGTGCCAGCAGCGTAGACAGGGGAGACACCATATATTTT
.	TRBD1	TRBV6-6	TRBJ1-6	CASSQGQGLNSPLHF	TGTGCCAGCAGTCAAGGACAGGGCCTTAATTCACCCCTCCACTTT